The next 29 T cell receptor beta chains were all read from a single sample in a study of shared clonotypes between healthy human individuals. CD45RO-negative cells were positively selected for CCR7, leaving out terminally differentiated effector memory CD45RA+ cells. This table comes from immunoSEQ multiplex PCR, and its TCRdb copy is limited to in-frame clones, with some not included. The table records under 2,000,000 clones, about 95% of them present only once. Sequencing input: naive CD8+ T cells sorted from blood. These receptor sequences come from a man younger than 35 in good health.

This rearrangement joins TRBV19 to TRBJ2-2; D remains ambiguous. Germline CDR1 LNHDA, CDR2 SQIVND (reference sequence). The CDR3 has 14 residues. With 0 bases removed from V and 3 bases from J, the gap between germline ends came to 5 bases. As DNA, the CDR3 is TGTGCCAGTAGTATAGAACACTACACCGGGGAGCTGTTTTTT. Protein product: CASSIEHYTGELFF.

The chain employs TRBV9 and TRBJ2-7; D gene ambiguous. Trimming took 3 bases from V and 0 from J, leaving 10 bases between them. CDR1 is SGDLS, CDR2 YYNGEE, per germline. The CDR3 sequence is 14 residues long. The CDR3 DNA reads as TGTGCCAGCAGCGGGACGGCGGACTCCTACGAGCAGTACTTC. Amino acid sequence: CASSGTADSYEQYF.

This rearrangement joins TRBV27 to TRBJ2-1; D is possibly TRBD1 (6 bases). Germline V lookup: CDR1 MNHEY, CDR2 SMNVEV (reference sequence). The CDR3 consists of 14 residues. Trimming left V 7 bases short and J 5 bases short, with 15 bases between. This CDR3 reads CASTKRQADNEQFF. DNA of the CDR3: TGTGCCAGCACCAAACGACAGGCTGACAATGAGCAGTTCTTC.

The chain recombines TRBV28 with TRBJ2-7; D ambiguous. V was cut by 3 bases and J by 6 bases, with 9 bases left in between. This CDR3 region has 12 residues. Germline CDR1 is MDHEN and CDR2 is SYDVKM. The CDR3 loop is CASSFRPIEQYF. CDR3 bases: TGTGCCAGCAGTTTTCGACCGATCGAGCAGTACTTC.

The J gene is TRBJ2-3, the V gene TRBV30; D remains unclear. This CDR3 region has 14 residues. Germline-derived CDR1 and CDR2 are GTSNPN and SVGIG (reference sequence). With 2 bases removed from V and 0 bases from J, the gap between germline ends came to 9 bases. The CDR3 reads CAWSQVESTDTQYF. The CDR3 DNA is TGTGCCTGGAGTCAGGTGGAGAGCACAGATACGCAGTATTTT. Based on the CDR3 plus reference TRBV30 and TRBJ2-3, the full variable domain is SQTIHQWPATLVQPVGSPLSLECTVEGTSNPNLYWYRQAAGRGLQLLFYSVGIGQISSEVPQNLSASRPQDRQFILSSKKLLLSDSGFYLCAWSQVESTDTQYFGPGTRLTVL.

The chain employs TRBV4-1 and TRBJ2-7, with TRBD1 as a possible D gene (6 bases). Germline values: CDR1 MGHRA, CDR2 YSYEKL. This CDR3 is built from 13 residues. Trimming cost V 4 bases and J 3 bases, with 10 bases left between them. The CDR3 bases are TGCGCCAGCAGCCCCTCGGACAGCTACGAGCAGTACTTC. Translated, it gives CASSPSDSYEQYF.

The V gene is TRBV1, the J gene TRBJ2-7; TRBD2, the table's D call, lacks a check against the DNA. TRBV1 constitutes a pseudogene. The CDR3 contains 19 residues. The CDR3, as DNA: TGCACCAGCAGCCAAGATCCGGGACTAGCGGGAGGGCCGGGTTACGAGCAGTACTTC. Encoded protein: CTSSQDPGLAGGPGYEQYF.

J is TRBJ2-7 and V is TRBV5-6; a weak D match, TRBD1 (5 bases). From germline, CDR1 is SGHDT and CDR2 YYEEEE. The CDR3 has 14 residues. Trimming removed 4 bases at V and 7 bases at J, with 18 bases between. The CDR3 DNA reads TGTGCCAGCAGCCCGGGCAGGGTTACGCGAGAGCAGTACTTC. Its translation: CASSPGRVTREQYF.

The genes are TRBV19 and TRBJ2-7; D call uncertain. Per germline, CDR1 LNHDA and CDR2 SQIVND (reference sequence). V gave up 3 bases and J gave up 0 bases, with 9 bases separating them. The CDR3 covers 14 residues. For the CDR3, the DNA is TGTGCCAGTAGTATGGCCCAGAGCTCCTACGAGCAGTACTTC. Translating it yields CASSMAQSSYEQYF.

This rearrangement joins TRBV30 to TRBJ2-2; tentatively, D is TRBD2 (6 bases). The ends were cut back, 2 bases at V and 1 base at J, with 8 bases in the middle. The CDR3 contains 14 residues. Germline V gene lookup returns CDR1 GTSNPN and CDR2 SVGIG (reference sequence). For the CDR3, the DNA is TGTGCCTGGAGTTGGGGAGGGAACACCGGGGAGCTGTTTTTT. This sequence encodes CAWSWGGNTGELFF.

This sequence joins TRBV27 and TRBJ2-5; D may correspond to TRBD1 or TRBD2 (7 bases each). The V gene lost 6 bases and the J gene lost 4 bases, with 21 bases spanning the gap. Germline CDR1 reads MNHEY; CDR2 reads SMNVEV (reference sequence). The CDR3 totals 16 residues. The CDR3 sequence is CASRIGTGEGSETQYF. The CDR3 coding sequence is TGTGCCAGCAGGATCGGAACAGGGGAGGGGTCAGAGACCCAGTACTTC.

This sequence joins TRBV11-2 and TRBJ2-2; 7 bases match TRBD1. This CDR3 region has 16 residues. Per germline, CDR1 SGHAT and CDR2 FQNNGV. V dropped 5 bases and J dropped 2; count of bases not matched to a gene: 8. CDR3 region: CASSRWTGLNTGELFF. The CDR3 bases are TGTGCCAGCAGCCGATGGACAGGTCTAAACACCGGGGAGCTGTTTTTT.

This clone was seen only a few times. The chain has TRBV27 and TRBJ2-2; D ambiguous. CDR3 length: 13 amino acids. V shed 5 bases and J shed 5 bases, with 9 bases lying between them. Germline assignment: CDR1 MNHEY and CDR2 SMNVEV (reference sequence). CDR3 bases: TGTGCCAGCAGTCCCTCCGTAACCGGGGAGCTGTTTTTT. Translation gives CASSPSVTGELFF.

The CDR3 here is CASSINGGSHQPQHF. The CDR3 DNA is TGTGCCAGTAGTATAAATGGCGGCAGTCATCAGCCCCAGCATTTT. V gene TRBV19 combines with J gene TRBJ1-5; D gene ambiguous. Trimming removed 2 bases from V and 5 bases from J, with 13 bases in between. The CDR3 length is 15 residues. Germline assignment: CDR1 LNHDA and CDR2 SQIVND (reference sequence).

The count of this clone is one. The rearrangement uses TRBV27 and TRBJ2-2; 14 positions match TRBD2. The CDR3 is made up of 17 amino acids. V was clipped by 5 bases and J by 8 bases; unmatched bases: 10. Looked up from germline, CDR1 is MNHEY and CDR2 is SMNVEV (reference sequence). CDR3 residues: CASSPTTSGGAGGELFF. In DNA, the CDR3 is TGTGCCAGCAGTCCTACGACTAGCGGGGGGGCCGGAGGGGAGCTGTTTTTT.

The rearrangement joins TRBV29-1 to TRBJ2-7; the match to TRBD1 covers 9 bases. J gave up 6 bases and V 5 bases, and 11 bases lay outside the gene matches. This CDR3 is built from 14 residues. Germline CDR1 reads SQVTM; CDR2 reads ANQGSEA. The CDR3 nucleotides are TGCAGCGTTCGGGACCGGGACAGGGAGGGCGAGCAGTACTTC. This translates into CSVRDRDREGEQYF.

About this clone: Other DNA sequences in this sample translate to the same CDR3. The chain uses TRBV28 and TRBJ1-5; D remains unclear. Germline V gives CDR1 MDHEN, CDR2 SYDVKM. This CDR3 contains 14 residues. The V gene lost 6 bases and the J gene lost 2 bases, with 11 bases spanning the gap. This CDR3 reads CASSSLTGNQPQHF. For the CDR3, the DNA is TGTGCCAGCAGCTCATTAACAGGCAATCAGCCCCAGCATTTT.

The CDR3 nucleotides read TGTGCCAGCAGCCTTCTCGGGACAGTGAACACAGATACGCAGTATTTT. It is translated as CASSLLGTVNTDTQYF. The V and J genes are TRBV27 and TRBJ2-3; TRBD1 matches 7 bases. The length of the CDR3 is 16 residues. Trimming took 6 bases from V and 2 from J; bases not matched to a gene: 11. Germline CDR1 is MNHEY and CDR2 is SMNVEV (reference sequence).

This clone was seen only once. This chain connects TRBV30 to TRBJ2-7; TRBD2 aligns across 8 bases. The junction had 8 bases not matched to a gene; V was cut back by 0 bases and J by 4 bases. The V gene's germline CDR1 is GTSNPN and CDR2 SVGIG (reference sequence). The CDR3 is made up of 15 amino acids. The CDR3, as DNA: TGTGCCTGGAGTGTAACGGCGGGAGGTGAATACGAGCAGTACTTC. It is translated as CAWSVTAGGEYEQYF.

J is TRBJ2-1 and V is TRBV29-1; 14 bases are a match to TRBD2. Trimming removed 2 bases from V and 3 bases from J; junction bases left unmatched: 3. This CDR3 is built from 16 residues. Germline CDR1 is SQVTM and CDR2 is ANQGSEA. In DNA form, the CDR3 reads TGCAGCGTTGAAAGACTAGCGGGAGGGCTCTACAATGAGCAGTTCTTC. Its protein is CSVERLAGGLYNEQFF.

The chain links TRBV10-1 to TRBJ2-1; D assignment may be TRBD1 or TRBD2 (5 bases each). The germline V and J ends were trimmed by 6 bases and 4 bases, with 13 bases remaining between them. The germline V gene encodes CDR1 WNHNN and CDR2 SYGVQD (reference sequence). The CDR3 loop spans 14 amino acids. CDR3 sequence reads: CASSGDQTYNEQFF. CDR3 sequence (DNA): TGCGCCAGCAGCGGGGACCAAACGTACAATGAGCAGTTCTTC.

CDR3: CASSVDSDWSPLHF. The CDR3 DNA follows: TGTGCCAGCAGCGTGGACAGCGACTGGTCACCCCTCCACTTT. The V and J genes are TRBV7-9 and TRBJ1-6; possibly TRBD1 for D (6 bases). The CDR3 is 14 amino acids. Germline loops: CDR1 SEHNR, CDR2 FQNEAQ (reference sequence). Trimming removed 5 bases from V and 10 bases from J, with 15 bases in between. The full variable domain, with the rest looked up from reference TRBV7-9 and TRBJ1-6, is DTGVSQNPRHKITKRGQNVTFRCDPISEHNRLYWYRQTLGQGPEFLTYFQNEAQLEKSRLLSDRFSAERPKGSFSTLEIQRTEQGDSAMYLCASSVDSDWSPLHFGNGTRLTVT.

The chain uses TRBV4-3 and TRBJ2-2; D unresolved. This CDR3 is built from 16 residues. Germline V gene lookup returns CDR1 LGHNA and CDR2 YSLEER. The V end lost 0 bases, the J end lost 4 bases, and 12 bases lay between the germline ends. This chain's CDR3 is CASSQDLPAPTGELFF. The CDR3 DNA sequence: TGCGCCAGCAGCCAAGATTTACCCGCCCCCACCGGGGAGCTGTTTTTT.

The chain links TRBV19 to TRBJ1-1; D unclear. Trimming left V 3 bases short and J 1 base short, with 18 bases between. The CDR3 has 17 residues. Germline V gene data show CDR1 as LNHDA and CDR2 as SQIVND (reference sequence). The CDR3 sequence: CASSIKADRTTNTEAFF. CDR3 nucleotides: TGTGCCAGTAGTATTAAAGCGGACCGAACGACGAACACTGAAGCTTTCTTT.

About this clone: The same CDR3 can be traced to other DNA sequences in this sample. The gene calls are TRBV11-2 and TRBJ2-5; D is possibly TRBD1 (6 bases). Deletions cut 5 bases from V and 4 bases from J, with 8 bases between. The CDR3 length is 12 residues. CDR1 is SGHAT and CDR2 is FQNNGV in the germline V gene. CDR3 in amino acids: CASSPQGETQYF. In DNA, the CDR3 is TGTGCCAGCAGCCCACAGGGAGAGACCCAGTACTTC.

V and J are TRBV10-3 and TRBJ2-3; perhaps TRBD2 as D (6 bases). The V end was cut by 3 bases, the J end by 4 bases, with 14 bases between. The CDR3 consists of 15 residues. Germline CDR1 is ENHRY and CDR2 is SYGVKD. In nucleotides, the CDR3 is TGTGCCATCAGTGATAGGAGCGGGCCTTCAGATACGCAGTATTTT. This translates into CAISDRSGPSDTQYF.

The chain has TRBV6-5 and TRBJ1-5; 8 positions match TRBD1. Germline V gene lookup returns CDR1 MNHEY and CDR2 SVGAGI. This CDR3 is 14 amino acids long. V shed 6 bases, J shed 3 bases, and the junction held 4 bases outside the gene matches. The CDR3 DNA sequence: TGTGCCAGCAGGCCGGGACAGGACAATCAGCCCCAGCATTTT. This codes for CASRPGQDNQPQHF.

J is TRBJ2-7 and V is TRBV19, with 11 positions matching TRBD1. The CDR3 spans 15 residues. Germline values: CDR1 LNHDA, CDR2 SQIVND (reference sequence). Unmatched junction bases numbered 9, after V lost 7 bases and J lost 4 bases. CDR3 sequence reads: CASTDGTGGEYEQYF. CDR3 coding DNA: TGTGCCAGTACCGATGGGACAGGGGGTGAATACGAGCAGTACTTC.

The V and J genes are TRBV4-3 and TRBJ1-4; 7 bases line up with TRBD1. Germline CDR1 is LGHNA and CDR2 is YSLEER. The CDR3 has 20 residues. V was pared by 1 base and J by 2 bases, with 16 bases of the junction left unmatched. The CDR3 loop reads CASSQGWGQSFFGTNEKLFF. The CDR3 DNA sequence: TGCGCCAGCAGCCAAGGTTGGGGACAGAGTTTTTTTGGGACTAATGAAAAACTGTTTTTT.